The rows below give T cell receptor beta chains drawn from one sample of a study of graft-versus-host responses after intestinal transplantation. Only in-frame clones appear in the TCRdb table, and some are missing; sequencing was by immunoSEQ multiplex PCR. In the table there are tens of thousands of clones, around 78% of which are singletons. Sequences were derived from ileum tissue, sampled 12 days after intestinal transplant. Every receptor here comes from a human patient who received an intestinal transplant, so some T cells may come from the graft donor. CDR3s include the opening cysteine and the closing phenylalanine or tryptophan. D genes are given only for firm matches. Clone size is given for some rows only: seen once, a few or many times, or a class if the clone is expanded.

J gene | clone size | V gene | CDR3 length | D gene | CDR3 protein | CDR3 DNA
TRBJ2-1 | - | TRBV4-3 | 15 | TRBD2 | CASSQVASGTGGQFF | TGCGCCAGCAGCCAAGTGGCTAGCGGGACGGGTGGGCAGTTCTTC
TRBJ2-3 | - | TRBV11-2 | 17 | TRBD2 | CASSLMLAGSSTDTQYF | TGTGCCAGCAGCTTGATGTTAGCGGGGAGTAGCACAGATACGCAGTATTTT
TRBJ2-1 | - | TRBV27 | 16 | TRBD2 | CASSPLAGVSYNEQFF | TGTGCCAGCAGTCCTCTAGCGGGGGTCTCCTACAATGAGCAGTTCTTC
TRBJ2-3 | - | TRBV4-1 | 16 | - | CTSSQDPQWGTDTQYF | TGCACCAGCAGCCAAGACCCACAGTGGGGCACAGATACGCAGTATTTT
TRBJ2-1 | few | TRBV6-1 | 14 | TRBD2 | CASSEGPAGGEQFF | TGTGCCAGCAGTGAAGGGCCAGCGGGAGGCGAGCAGTTCTTC
TRBJ2-7 | - | TRBV6-5 | 15 | TRBD1 | CASSYGTGPWTEQYF | TGTGCCAGCAGTTACGGGACAGGGCCTTGGACCGAGCAGTACTTC
TRBJ1-5 | - | TRBV4-3 | 15 | - | CASSRLRGSNQPQHF | TGCGCCAGCAGCCGCTTACGAGGGAGCAATCAGCCCCAGCATTTT
TRBJ1-3 | - | TRBV15 | 15 | - | CATSREALSGNTIYF | TGTGCCACCAGCAGAGAGGCCCTCTCTGGAAACACCATATATTTT
TRBJ2-3 | once | TRBV10-2 | 15 | - | CASSPRGLGTDTQYF | TGCGCCAGCAGCCCCAGGGGTTTGGGCACAGATACGCAGTATTTT
TRBJ2-5 | - | TRBV6-1 | 12 | - | CASSNPRETQYF | TGTGCCAGCAGTAACCCGAGGGAGACCCAGTACTTC
TRBJ2-7 | - | TRBV5-4 | 15 | TRBD2 | CASSLFGGGAAEQYF | TGTGCCAGCAGCTTGTTCGGCGGGGGGGCTGCGGAGCAGTACTTC
TRBJ2-6 | - | TRBV6-5 | 14 | - | CASSLYAGANVLTF | TGTGCCAGCAGTCTATACGCTGGGGCCAACGTCCTGACTTTC
TRBJ1-2 | few | TRBV21-1 | 14 | - | CASSTLDSDYGYTF | TGTGCCAGCAGCACCCTGGACAGCGACTATGGCTACACCTTC
TRBJ1-4 | - | TRBV29-1 | 13 | - | CSVEGHQNEKLFF | TGCAGCGTTGAGGGACACCAGAATGAAAAACTGTTTTTT
TRBJ1-4 | - | TRBV11-2 | 14 | - | CASSFEGLNEKLFF | TGTGCCAGCAGCTTTGAGGGACTTAATGAAAAACTGTTTTTT
TRBJ2-7 | - | TRBV19 | 14 | - | CASRSDRISYEQYF | TGTGCCAGTAGATCAGACAGGATCTCCTACGAGCAGTACTTC
TRBJ1-1 | few | TRBV7-2 | 12 | TRBD1 | CASSLTGQEAFF | TGTGCCAGCAGCTTAACGGGACAGGAAGCTTTCTTT
TRBJ2-3 | - | TRBV5-1 | 15 | TRBD2 | CASSRTSGSQDTQYF | TGCGCCAGCAGCCGGACTAGCGGGAGCCAAGATACGCAGTATTTT
TRBJ2-1 | - | TRBV7-3 | 16 | TRBD2 | CASSSRSGGGYNEQFF | TGTGCCAGCAGCTCTCGTAGCGGGGGGGGGTACAATGAGCAGTTCTTC
TRBJ2-5 | - | TRBV7-3 | 14 | - | CASSPGTAGETQYF | TGTGCCAGCAGCCCCGGGACTGCGGGGGAGACCCAGTACTTC
TRBJ1-2 | - | TRBV28 | 16 | TRBD1 | CASSLSQGITRYGYTF | TGTGCCAGCAGTTTGTCACAGGGGATTACTAGGTATGGCTACACCTTC
TRBJ2-1 | - | TRBV28 | 12 | - | CASGEEYNEQFF | TGTGCCTCGGGGGAGGAGTACAATGAGCAGTTCTTC
TRBJ2-3 | medium-sized | TRBV4-3 | 14 | - | CASIGPEGPDTQYF | TGCGCCAGCATTGGACCAGAGGGTCCAGATACGCAGTATTTT
TRBJ2-7 | few | TRBV7-9 | 16 | TRBD2 | CASSLEGLAGVGEQYF | TGTGCCAGCAGCTTAGAGGGGCTAGCGGGAGTTGGCGAGCAGTACTTC
TRBJ2-3 | - | TRBV5-1 | 17 | TRBD2 | CASSLELAGAGTDTQYF | TGCGCCAGCAGCTTGGAACTAGCGGGAGCGGGCACAGATACGCAGTATTTT
TRBJ1-2 | - | TRBV7-6 | 13 | TRBD1 | CASSPTGSYGYTF | TGTGCCAGCAGCCCGACAGGGAGCTATGGCTACACCTTC
TRBJ2-2 | few | TRBV27 | 14 | - | CASSLSSYSGELFF | TGTGCCAGCAGTTTATCGTCATACTCCGGGGAGCTGTTTTTT
TRBJ2-5 | once | TRBV6-1 | 14 | TRBD1 | CASSSGTGGIDLYF | TGTGCCAGCAGCTCCGGGACAGGGGGGATTGATTTATACTTC
TRBJ2-3 | - | TRBV19 | 14 | TRBD2 | CASNLAGDTDTQYF | TGTGCCAGTAATTTAGCGGGGGACACAGATACGCAGTATTTT
TRBJ2-2 | - | TRBV2 | 15 | - | CASSVEETNTGELFF | TGTGCCAGCAGCGTCGAGGAGACGAACACCGGGGAGCTGTTTTTT
TRBJ2-1 | - | TRBV6-5 | 12 | - | CASRTGFDEQFF | TGTGCCAGCCGTACGGGGTTTGATGAGCAGTTCTTC
TRBJ2-7 | - | TRBV9 | 14 | TRBD2 | CASSASGEVYEQYF | TGTGCCAGCAGCGCTAGCGGGGAGGTCTACGAGCAGTACTTC